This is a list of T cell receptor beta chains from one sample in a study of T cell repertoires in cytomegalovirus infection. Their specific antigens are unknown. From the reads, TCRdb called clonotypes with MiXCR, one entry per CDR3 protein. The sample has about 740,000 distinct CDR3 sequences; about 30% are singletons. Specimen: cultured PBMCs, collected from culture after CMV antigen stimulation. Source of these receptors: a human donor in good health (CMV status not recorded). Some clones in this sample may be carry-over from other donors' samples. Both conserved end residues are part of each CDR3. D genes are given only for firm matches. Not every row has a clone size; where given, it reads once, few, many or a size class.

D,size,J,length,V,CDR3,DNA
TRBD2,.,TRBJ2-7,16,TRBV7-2,CASSLGLAGRSDEQYF,TGTGCCAGCAGCTTGGGGCTAGCGGGGAGAAGCGACGAGCAGTACTTC
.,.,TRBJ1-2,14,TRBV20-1,CSARVEGTNYGYTF,TGCAGTGCTAGAGTAGAGGGCACCAACTATGGCTACACCTTC
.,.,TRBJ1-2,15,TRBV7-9,CASSGVGGPNYGYTF,TGTGCCAGCAGTGGGGTGGGGGGCCCTAACTATGGCTACACCTTC
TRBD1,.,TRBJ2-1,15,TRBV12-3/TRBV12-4,CASRRGQGNYNEQFF,TGTGCCAGCAGGCGAGGACAGGGAAACTACAATGAGCAGTTCTTC
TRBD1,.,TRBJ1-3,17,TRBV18,CASSLSTGETAGNTIYF,TGTGCCAGCTCATTATCGACAGGGGAGACCGCTGGAAACACCATATATTTT
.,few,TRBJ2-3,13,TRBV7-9,CASSRRFADTQYF,TGTGCCAGCAGCAGGAGATTTGCAGATACGCAGTATTTT
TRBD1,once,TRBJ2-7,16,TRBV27,CASSLSGGTGVDEQYF,TGTGCCAGCAGTTTATCGGGGGGGACAGGGGTGGACGAGCAGTACTTC
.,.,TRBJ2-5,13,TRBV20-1,CSARDSLGETQYF,TGCAGTGCTAGAGATTCCCTGGGAGAGACCCAGTACTTC
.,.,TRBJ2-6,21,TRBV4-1,CASSQDLPGFGPGSGANVLTF,TGCGCCAGCAGCCAAGATTTACCAGGGTTTGGGCCCGGCTCTGGGGCCAACGTCCTGACTTTC
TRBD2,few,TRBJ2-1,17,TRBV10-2,CASKSPTSGSLYNEQFF,TGCGCCAGCAAGTCACCGACTAGCGGGAGCCTGTACAATGAGCAGTTCTTC
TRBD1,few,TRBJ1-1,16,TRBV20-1,CSASGFRQGASFEAFF,TGCAGTGCTAGTGGTTTCCGGCAGGGGGCAAGTTTTGAAGCTTTCTTT
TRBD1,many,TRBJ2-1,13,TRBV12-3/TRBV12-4,CASRRTGGNEQFF,TGTGCCAGCAGAAGGACAGGGGGCAATGAGCAGTTCTTC
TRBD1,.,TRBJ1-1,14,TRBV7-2,CASSYDRVHPEAFF,TGTGCCAGCAGCTACGACAGGGTCCACCCCGAAGCTTTCTTT
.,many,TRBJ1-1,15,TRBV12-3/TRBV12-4,CASSLMDAMNTEAFF,TGTGCCAGCAGTTTAATGGACGCAATGAACACTGAAGCTTTCTTT
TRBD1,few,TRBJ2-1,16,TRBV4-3,CASSQGGGTEYNEQFF,TGCGCCAGCAGCCAAGGTGGTGGGACAGAATACAATGAGCAGTTCTTC